The 14 T cell receptor beta chains below come from one sample, sequenced in a study of cytomegalovirus exposure and HLA in healthy donors. A multiplex PCR was run with 60 Vbeta primers and 13 Jbeta primers. TCRdb's table, derived via immunoSEQ multiplex PCR, lists solely in-frame clones and lacks some. The sample contains about 170,000 clones, more than 80% of which appear only once. Sequenced sample: PBMCs. The receptors derive from a young woman in good health and CMV-seronegative.

This clone was counted a few times. The rearrangement uses TRBV29-1 and TRBJ2-3; 12 bases map to TRBD1. The junction had 24 bases not matched to a gene; V was cut back by 8 bases and J by 3 bases. CDR1 is SQVTM, CDR2 ANQGSEA, per germline. The CDR3 spans 20 residues. The CDR3 reads CSPRPPAGTGGGWRTDTQYF. Written as DNA, the CDR3 is TGCAGCCCCCGCCCTCCGGCCGGGACAGGGGGCGGCTGGCGGACAGATACGCAGTATTTT.

The chain is built from TRBV2 and TRBJ2-1, with 10 positions matching TRBD2. V gave up 4 bases and J gave up 3 bases; unmatched junction bases: 3. Germline V gene data show CDR1 as SNHLY and CDR2 as FYNNEI. The CDR3 is made up of 15 amino acids. CDR3 in amino acids: CASSALAGVYNEQFF. As DNA, the CDR3 is TGTGCCAGCAGTGCCCTAGCGGGAGTCTACAATGAGCAGTTCTTC.

The J gene is TRBJ2-7, the V gene TRBV5-1, with D tentatively TRBD1 (6 bases). Germline values: CDR1 SGHRS, CDR2 YFSETQ. V lost 0 bases and J 0 bases, leaving 10 bases between the germline ends. The CDR3 contains 15 residues. The CDR3: CASSLGRGTSYEQYF. CDR3 nucleotide sequence: TGCGCCAGCAGCTTGGGTAGGGGGACCTCCTACGAGCAGTACTTC.

The rearrangement uses TRBV7-2 and TRBJ1-1; D possibly corresponds to TRBD1 (5 bases). This CDR3 is built from 15 residues. The germline V and J ends were trimmed by 5 bases and 3 bases, with 16 bases remaining between them. Germline-derived CDR1 and CDR2 are SGHTA and FQGNSA. DNA for the CDR3: TGTGCCAGCAGCCCGGGGGGAGGGTTCGACACTGAAGCTTTCTTT. Its protein product is CASSPGGGFDTEAFF.

This clone was seen only once. This chain uses TRBV11-3 with TRBJ2-1, with TRBD2 matching 14 bases. The CDR3 has 16 residues. V was pared by 1 base and J by 7 bases, with 3 bases of the junction left unmatched. Looked up from germline, CDR1 is SGHNT and CDR2 is YENEEA. Here the CDR3 DNA reads TGTGCCAGCAGCTTAGGGACTAGCGGGAGGAGGAATGAGCAGTTCTTC. Translation: CASSLGTSGRRNEQFF.

The V call is TRBV7-3, the J call TRBJ2-7; 8 bases fit TRBD1. Germline V lookup: CDR1 SGHTA, CDR2 FQGTGA. J gave up 6 bases and V 9 bases, and 13 bases lay outside the gene matches. The CDR3 totals 14 residues. CDR3 nucleotide sequence: TGTGCCAGTATACCCGGGCAGGGGGCTGGCGAGCAGTACTTC. This translates into CASIPGQGAGEQYF.

This sequence joins TRBV27 and TRBJ2-1; D may be TRBD2 (6 bases). Germline CDR1 is MNHEY and CDR2 is SMNVEV (reference sequence). This CDR3 has 14 amino acids. Trimming removed 11 bases at V and 0 bases at J, with 14 bases between. DNA of the CDR3: TGTGCCTCAGGAGCGGGCAGCTCCTACAATGAGCAGTTCTTC. Translation: CASGAGSSYNEQFF.

The J gene is TRBJ2-5, the V gene TRBV11-3; D unclear. Germline V gene sequence: CDR1 SGHNT, CDR2 YENEEA. With 1 base removed from V and 2 bases from J, the gap between germline ends came to 8 bases. This CDR3 region has 14 residues. The CDR3 bases are TGTGCCAGCAGCTTAGTGGCCAGTCAAGAGACCCAGTACTTC. It specifies CASSLVASQETQYF.

A few counts support this clone. The chain is built from TRBV19 and TRBJ2-2, with D tentatively TRBD2 (6 bases). The CDR3 is made up of 15 amino acids. Per the germline V gene, CDR1 is LNHDA and CDR2 is SQIVND (reference sequence). Trimming cost V 10 bases and J 1 base, with 16 bases left between them. The CDR3 DNA reads TGTGCCACCAACTCTCCGGGACTGAACACCGGGGAGCTGTTTTTT. It yields the protein CATNSPGLNTGELFF.

This clone occurred a few times. The chain combines TRBV5-1 with TRBJ1-5, with D perhaps TRBD1 (5 bases). This CDR3 is 13 amino acids long. The germline V gene has CDR1 SGHRS and CDR2 YFSETQ. Trimming left V 4 bases short and J 4 bases short, with 9 bases between. The CDR3 DNA follows: TGCGCCAGCAGCCCTCAGGGAAATCAGCCCCAGCATTTT. Its protein is CASSPQGNQPQHF.

The chain links TRBV4-3 to TRBJ2-1; D is unclear. The CDR3 length is 15 residues. The V gene's germline CDR1 is LGHNA and CDR2 YSLEER. V was trimmed by 1 base and J by 8 bases, leaving 15 bases between them. CDR3 sequence reads: CASSQAGARGYEQFF. The DNA of the CDR3 is TGCGCCAGCAGCCAAGCCGGAGCACGAGGATATGAGCAGTTCTTC.

This chain links TRBV10-2 with TRBJ2-2; 10 bases align to TRBD2. The V and J ends lost 6 bases and 5 bases, in that order; junction bases with no gene match: 0. This CDR3 comprises 13 residues. Germline V gene lookup returns CDR1 WSHSY and CDR2 SAAADI. CDR3 region: CASRGLATGELFF. The CDR3, as DNA: TGCGCCAGCAGGGGACTAGCGACCGGGGAGCTGTTTTTT.

V is TRBV2 and J is TRBJ1-4; TRBD1 is a possible D gene (6 bases). CDR1 and CDR2 from the germline V gene are SNHLY and FYNNEI. With 3 bases removed from V and 7 bases from J, the gap between germline ends came to 12 bases. The CDR3 has 14 residues. Written as DNA, the CDR3 is TGTGCCAGCAGTGACGCCAGGGGTGGTGAAAAACTGTTTTTT. Protein: CASSDARGGEKLFF.

V gene TRBV28 combines with J gene TRBJ2-2, with D possibly being TRBD2 (6 bases). The CDR3 contains 15 residues. Trimming took off 4 bases at V and 8 bases at J, with 17 bases between the two ends. Germline CDR1 reads MDHEN; CDR2 reads SYDVKM. CDR3 amino acids: CASSSGAPIMGELFF. CDR3 in DNA: TGTGCCAGCAGTTCGGGAGCCCCCATTATGGGGGAGCTGTTTTTT.